These 9 T cell receptor beta chains were all obtained from the same sample, sequenced in a study of post-analysis software for immune sequencing data. Study-level results: TRBV segments more frequent in patients than in controls numbered five and included TRBV5-6, TRBV5-1 and TRBV20-1.

Unique molecular identifiers tagged the TCR beta cDNA libraries. MiXCR, run by TCRdb on the PCR reads, gives a single entry per CDR3 protein. The repertoire holds fewer than 900,000 distinct CDR3 sequences, 46% seen once, with 4% to 5% in the top ten. No antigen has been identified for these receptors. The sample comprised blood. The receptors derive from a girl between 5 and 17 years old with multiple sclerosis.

This clonotype was detected a few times. CDR3 amino acids: CSVRTDSNQPQHF. In DNA form, the CDR3 reads TGCAGCGTTAGGACGGATAGCAATCAGCCCCAGCATTTT. The V and J genes are TRBV29-1 and TRBJ1-5; D gene ambiguous. V dropped 5 bases and J dropped 0 bases, with 8 bases sitting between them. This CDR3 is built from 13 residues. Germline V gene sequence: CDR1 SQVTM, CDR2 ANQGSEA. Full variable domain (rest looked up from reference TRBV29-1 and TRBJ1-5): SAVISQKPSRDICQRGTSLTIQCQVDSQVTMMFWYRQQPGQSLTLIATANQGSEATYESGFVIDKFPISRPNLTFSTLTVSNMSPEDSSIYLCSVRTDSNQPQHFGDGTRLSIL.

The chain links TRBV20-1 to TRBJ2-1; D unclear. Looked up from germline, CDR1 is DFQATT and CDR2 is SNEGSKA (reference sequence). The CDR3 has 14 amino acids. Trimming took off 2 bases at V and 4 bases at J, with 12 bases between the two ends. CDR3 nucleotides: TGCAGTGCTAGAAAGGATCCAAATTACAATGAGCAGTTCTTC. Its protein is CSARKDPNYNEQFF.

V usage is TRBV5-1 and J usage is TRBJ2-5; D remains unclear. CDR1 SGHRS and CDR2 YFSETQ come from the germline V gene. V lost 4 bases, J lost 11 bases, and 24 bases lay in between. CDR3 length: 15 amino acids. The CDR3: CASSPDTAPNNEQYF. As DNA, the CDR3 is TGCGCCAGCAGCCCCGACACGGCACCCAACAATGAGCAGTACTTC.

CDR3 in DNA: TGTGCCAGCAGTTATCAGCTGTCCACCGGGGAGCTGTTTTTT. Protein: CASSYQLSTGELFF. The J gene is TRBJ2-2, the V gene TRBV6-2 or TRBV6-3, with D unresolved. The CDR3 is made up of 14 amino acids. V was pared by 3 bases and J by 4 bases, with 9 bases between. Germline V gene data show CDR1 as MNHEY and CDR2 as SVGEGT.

This chain uses TRBV10-3 with TRBJ2-4; no clear D. The J call is in doubt because the DNA end fits TRBJ2-5 better. The CDR3 totals 14 residues. Germline CDR1 ENHRY, CDR2 SYGVKD. CDR3 sequence (DNA): TGTGCCATCAGTGGGTCGAAGCTGCAAGAGACCCAGTACTTC. Amino acids: CAISGSKLQETQYF.

This clonotype was recorded a few times. The gene calls are TRBV10-3 and TRBJ2-7; possibly TRBD2 for D (5 bases). CDR3 length: 15 amino acids. The V gene's germline CDR1 is ENHRY and CDR2 SYGVKD. V lost 4 bases to trimming and J lost 3 bases, with 16 bases between them. The CDR3 sequence is CAISALRDDGYEQYF. CDR3 in DNA: TGTGCCATCAGTGCCCTCCGGGATGATGGCTACGAGCAGTACTTC.

This clonotype appeared a few times. J is TRBJ2-7 and V is TRBV7-2; TRBD1 or TRBD2 may be the D gene (5 bases each). Germline V lookup: CDR1 SGHTA, CDR2 FQGNSA. V lost 5 bases and J 3 bases, leaving 20 bases between the germline ends. This CDR3 spans 16 amino acids. The CDR3 DNA reads as TGTGCCAGCAGCCCCACGAGGGGTGGTGGGGGCTACGAGCAGTACTTC. Residues: CASSPTRGGGGYEQYF. Together with reference TRBV7-2 and TRBJ2-7, the CDR3 gives the full variable domain: GAGVSQSPSNKVTEKGKDVELRCDPISGHTALYWYRQSLGQGLEFLIYFQGNSAPDKSGLPSDRFSAERTGGSVSTLTIQRTQQEDSAVYLCASSPTRGGGGYEQYFGPGTRLTVT.

The CDR3 DNA reads as TGTGCCACCATCGGCACCGGGACTAGCGGTTACAATGAGCAGTTCTTC. Its protein is CATIGTGTSGYNEQFF. J is TRBJ2-1 and V is TRBV24-1; 11 positions agree with TRBD2. With V trimmed by 8 bases and J by 4 bases, 9 bases remained unmatched. Germline V gene sequence: CDR1 KGHDR, CDR2 SFDVKD. The CDR3 extends over 16 amino acids.

The genes are TRBV6-2 or TRBV6-3 and TRBJ2-7; no reliable D call. Germline V gives CDR1 MNHEY, CDR2 SVGEGT. The length of the CDR3 is 14 residues. Trimming took 4 bases from V and 2 from J, leaving 12 bases between them. As DNA, the CDR3 is TGTGCCAGCAGTTTCCGGTTCGGGCCCTACGAGCAGTACTTC. This translates into CASSFRFGPYEQYF.